The next 30 T cell receptor beta chains were all read from a single sample in a study of blood T cells in healthy people across ages. Together with a sample-barcoded 5' primer, a J-beta primer mix was included in a second PCR lasting about 7 to 11 cycles. Each CDR3 protein is one row after TCRdb ran MiXCR on the 5' RACE reads. This sample has 1.5 million to 2 million distinct CDR3 sequences, with roughly 32% found just once. The sequencing sample was made of blood. These receptors were taken from a woman aged 25 to 39 in good health.

This rearrangement joins TRBV29-1 to TRBJ2-2, with 9 bases lining up with TRBD1. Germline trimming cut 5 bases from V and 5 bases from J; bases unmatched to any gene: 9. The CDR3 totals 15 residues. From germline, CDR1 is SQVTM and CDR2 ANQGSEA. The CDR3 sequence: CSVYGQGKGTGELFF. CDR3 in DNA: TGCAGCGTTTATGGACAGGGGAAGGGTACCGGGGAGCTGTTTTTT.

V gene TRBV4-1 combines with J gene TRBJ2-2, with D hard to call. Trimming shortened V by 3 bases and J by 5 bases, and 10 bases separated the two germline ends. CDR3 length: 14 residues. Germline CDR1 is MGHRA and CDR2 is YSYEKL. The CDR3: CASSQPLGTGELFF. The CDR3 nucleotides read TGCGCCAGCAGCCAGCCTCTAGGAACCGGGGAGCTGTTTTTT.

The chain links TRBV20-1 to TRBJ2-1, with a possible D match to TRBD2 (6 bases). The CDR3 spans 15 residues. From germline, CDR1 is DFQATT and CDR2 SNEGSKA (reference sequence). V was cut by 1 base and J by 4 bases, with 14 bases left in between. For the CDR3, the DNA is TGCAGTGCTAGAGGAGGGCGGGGATTTTACAATGAGCAGTTCTTC. The encoded protein is CSARGGRGFYNEQFF.

CDR3 region: CASSRVSGTNEKLFF. In DNA form, the CDR3 reads TGTGCCAGCAGTAGGGTTTCTGGGACTAATGAAAAACTGTTTTTT. The chain has TRBV2 and TRBJ1-4; D is ambiguous. With 5 bases removed from V and 2 bases from J, the gap between germline ends came to 12 bases. The CDR3 covers 15 residues. Germline V CDR1 and CDR2: SNHLY, FYNNEI.

This clonotype was detected ten times or more. The DNA for the CDR3 is TGTGCCAGCAGCCAAGGACTAGCGGTCTACAATGAGCAGTTCTTC. This encodes CASSQGLAVYNEQFF. V and J are TRBV14 and TRBJ2-1; 9 positions match TRBD2. CDR1 is SGHDN, CDR2 FVKESK, per germline. Trimming removed 1 base from V and 3 bases from J; junction bases left unmatched: 1. The CDR3 covers 15 residues. The complete variable domain, with remaining parts taken from reference TRBV14 and TRBJ2-1, reads EAGVTQFPSHSVIEKGQTVTLRCDPISGHDNLYWYRRVMGKEIKFLLHFVKESKQDESGMPNNRFLAERTGGTYSTLKVQPAELEDSGVYFCASSQGLAVYNEQFFGPGTRLTVL.

With respect to this clonotype: Sequence at one end of the junction differs from germline and may be a read error. V and J are TRBV5-1 and TRBJ1-1; D unresolved. Germline assignment: CDR1 SGHRS and CDR2 YFSETQ. This CDR3 contains 14 residues. The CDR3 nucleotides read TGCGCTAGCAGCGGACCGCCATCGAACACTGAAGCTTTCTTT. This codes for CASSGPPSNTEAFF.

This clonotype has more than one count but fewer than ten. The rearrangement uses TRBV20-1 and TRBJ2-7; D is ambiguous. V dropped 6 bases and J dropped 6 bases, with 27 bases sitting between them. The CDR3 is made up of 16 amino acids. Per the germline V gene, CDR1 is DFQATT and CDR2 is SNEGSKA (reference sequence). CDR3: CSAYTTGLEFLSEQYF. CDR3 coding DNA: TGCAGTGCCTACACGACGGGCTTAGAGTTTTTATCCGAGCAGTACTTC.

This chain connects TRBV25-1 to TRBJ1-1, with D perhaps matching TRBD1 (6 bases). Per germline, CDR1 MGHDK and CDR2 SYGVNS. Trimming shortened V by 4 bases and J by 0 bases, and 12 bases separated the two germline ends. CDR3 length: 15 amino acids. The CDR3 region is CASSVGGTLNTEAFF. CDR3 coding DNA: TGTGCCAGCAGTGTCGGAGGGACACTGAACACTGAAGCTTTCTTT.

The chain joins TRBV20-1 to TRBJ2-7; 11 nucleotides match TRBD2. Trimming cost V 0 bases and J 4 bases; bases outside gene matches: 14. This CDR3 contains 18 residues. In germline, CDR1 is DFQATT, CDR2 SNEGSKA (reference sequence). CDR3 sequence reads: CSARDRPSRLAGLYEQYF. The CDR3 DNA sequence: TGCAGTGCTAGAGATCGGCCGTCGAGACTAGCGGGACTTTACGAGCAGTACTTC.

V and J are TRBV27 and TRBJ1-2, with D unclear. The germline V gene has CDR1 MNHEY and CDR2 SMNVEV (reference sequence). With 6 bases removed from V and 1 base from J, the gap between germline ends came to 6 bases. This CDR3 is built from 12 residues. The CDR3 DNA sequence: TGTGCCAGCAGAGACAATAACTATGGCTACACCTTC. Its translation is CASRDNNYGYTF.

The V call is TRBV5-5, the J call TRBJ1-5; D uncertain. The CDR3 sequence is 15 residues long. Trimming took 6 bases from V and 0 from J, leaving 13 bases between them. Germline values: CDR1 SGHKS, CDR2 YYEKEE (reference sequence). CDR3 sequence (DNA): TGTGCCAGCACCTTAGACCTCTATAGCAATCAGCCCCAGCATTTT. This codes for CASTLDLYSNQPQHF.

This clonotype was detected a few times. V usage is TRBV6-1 and J usage is TRBJ1-2; D remains unclear. Trimming left V 2 bases short and J 4 bases short, with 11 bases between. The CDR3 is 14 amino acids. Germline CDR1 MNHNS, CDR2 SASEGT. The CDR3 bases are TGTGCCAGCAGTGAAAAGGGTGGCAGCTATGGCTACACCTTC. It specifies CASSEKGGSYGYTF.

This clonotype was seen a handful of times. The chain combines TRBV27 with TRBJ2-3; D possibly corresponds to TRBD2 (6 bases). The CDR3 loop spans 14 amino acids. The germline V gene encodes CDR1 MNHEY and CDR2 SMNVEV (reference sequence). The V end lost 7 bases, the J end lost 2 bases, and 13 bases lay between the germline ends. CDR3 sequence: CASTLGLPTDTQYF. The DNA for the CDR3 is TGTGCCAGCACCTTGGGACTGCCCACAGATACGCAGTATTTT.

This clonotype has a handful of counts. The genes are TRBV5-1 and TRBJ2-1, with D perhaps TRBD1 (6 bases). CDR1 is SGHRS and CDR2 is YFSETQ in the germline V gene. Trimming shortened V by 0 bases and J by 2 bases, and 12 bases separated the two germline ends. The CDR3 covers 16 residues. The CDR3 region is CASSLGLGATYNEQFF. In DNA form, the CDR3 reads TGCGCCAGCAGCTTGGGACTGGGGGCCACCTACAATGAGCAGTTCTTC.

This chain links TRBV27 with TRBJ1-2; 7 bases map to TRBD1. The CDR3 has 15 amino acids. Losses at the gene ends were 5 bases for V and 4 bases for J; bases not matched to a gene: 10. The germline V gene encodes CDR1 MNHEY and CDR2 SMNVEV (reference sequence). The CDR3 is CASSGYRGKSYGYTF. CDR3 nucleotides: TGTGCCAGCAGTGGATACAGGGGAAAAAGCTATGGCTACACCTTC.

The chain is built from TRBV12-3 or TRBV12-4 and TRBJ1-1; D perhaps matches TRBD1 (5 bases). The CDR3 covers 16 residues. V was pared by 6 bases and J by 0 bases, with 17 bases between. CDR3 DNA sequence: TGTGCCAGCAGCTCGCCCCTGCAGGGTCTGAACACTGAAGCTTTCTTT. Its protein product is CASSSPLQGLNTEAFF.

On this clonotype: A much larger clone lies a single base off, so this may be a read error. This rearrangement joins TRBV20-1 to TRBJ2-1; D ambiguous. This CDR3 has 11 amino acids. CDR1 DFQATT and CDR2 SNEGSKA come from the germline V gene (reference sequence). CDR3: CSAGTHNKQFF. The CDR3 DNA reads TGCAGTGCTGGTACGCACAATAAGCAGTTCTTC.

The chain couples TRBV30 to TRBJ2-3; a weak D match, TRBD1 (5 bases). The CDR3 contains 13 residues. Trimming pared 4 bases from V and 1 base from J, leaving 9 bases between. CDR1 is GTSNPN, CDR2 SVGIG, per germline (reference sequence). This chain's CDR3 is CAWNEGGTDTQYF. In nucleotides, the CDR3 is TGTGCCTGGAACGAAGGGGGCACAGATACGCAGTATTTT.

This clonotype was recorded only once. A much larger clone differs by one base, so this may be a read error. The chain combines TRBV10-3 with TRBJ2-5; 8 bases agree with TRBD1. The CDR3 covers 13 residues. The germline gives CDR1 ENHRY, CDR2 SYGVKD. CDR3 loop: CAIKETGEEAQYF. The CDR3 coding sequence is TGTGCCATCAAGGAGACAGGGGAAGAGGCCCAGTACTTC.

Worth noting for this clonotype: Relative to the germline gene, one junction end is altered; a read error may explain this. V gene TRBV6-5 combines with J gene TRBJ2-3, with 7 bases aligning to TRBD2. Germline CDR1 and CDR2: MNHEY and SVGAGI. This CDR3 region has 13 residues. The CDR3 bases are TGTACCAGCAGTGCCGGGGGGACAGATACGCAGTATTTT. It yields the protein CTSSAGGTDTQYF.

Ten or more counts support this clonotype. The chain employs TRBV4-2 and TRBJ2-1; D uncertain. The germline V gene has CDR1 LGHNA and CDR2 YNFKEQ. Trimming took off 1 base at V and 4 bases at J, with 17 bases between the two ends. The CDR3 is made up of 17 amino acids. The CDR3 DNA is TGTGCCAGCAGCCAAGCACCTTTCCCCTCGACATACAATGAGCAGTTCTTC. It is translated as CASSQAPFPSTYNEQFF.

This clonotype occurred once. An end of the junction differs from the germline gene, which may be a read error. The CDR3 DNA is TGTGCCGGCAGTGAAGGCCCCACCGGAAACTATGGCTACACCTTC. Translating gives CAGSEGPTGNYGYTF. V usage is TRBV6-1 and J usage is TRBJ1-2; D gene ambiguous. Germline V CDR1 and CDR2: MNHNS, SASEGT. The CDR3 is made up of 15 amino acids.

V usage is TRBV7-9 and J usage is TRBJ1-4; D possibly corresponds to TRBD1 (6 bases). The V gene's germline CDR1 is SEHNR and CDR2 FQNEAQ (reference sequence). V was clipped by 4 bases and J by 5 bases, with 17 bases between them. There are 16 residues in the CDR3. CDR3: CASSSWGGAENEKLFF. Written as DNA, the CDR3 is TGTGCCAGCAGCTCATGGGGGGGGGCGGAAAATGAAAAACTGTTTTTT.

The CDR3 DNA is TGCAGCGTTGAGCCGGACAGCTACAATGAGCAGTTCTTC. Translation gives CSVEPDSYNEQFF. The V and J genes are TRBV29-1 and TRBJ2-1; tentative D call: TRBD1 (6 bases). Trimming stripped 3 bases from V and 3 bases from J, with 9 bases between. Germline V gene sequence: CDR1 SQVTM, CDR2 ANQGSEA. The CDR3 runs 13 residues.

The rearrangement links TRBV6-6 to TRBJ1-2; TRBD1 is a possible D gene (6 bases). V was clipped by 8 bases and J by 4 bases, with 14 bases between them. The CDR3 runs 13 residues. CDR1 MNHNY and CDR2 SVGAGI come from the germline V gene (reference sequence). This CDR3 is CASHRGGSYGYTF. The CDR3 region has the DNA TGTGCCAGCCATAGAGGGGGTAGCTATGGCTACACCTTC.

The chain couples TRBV10-2 to TRBJ1-5; D remains unclear. The CDR3 sequence is 21 residues long. V lost 0 bases and J lost 0, with 24 bases in between. Germline loops: CDR1 WSHSY, CDR2 SAAADI. CDR3 region: CASSESTGGLGFLGSNQPQHF. As DNA, the CDR3 is TGCGCCAGCAGTGAGTCGACGGGAGGGTTGGGGTTTTTGGGTAGCAATCAGCCCCAGCATTTT.

V usage is TRBV27 and J usage is TRBJ2-1; D unclear. The V gene's germline CDR1 is MNHEY and CDR2 SMNVEV (reference sequence). This CDR3 has 11 amino acids. Trimming stripped 10 bases from V and 7 bases from J, with 11 bases between. The CDR3 reads CATLMGNEQFF. The CDR3 DNA sequence: TGTGCCACCCTGATGGGTAATGAGCAGTTCTTC.

On this clonotype: At one end the junction does not follow the germline gene, possibly because of a read error. This chain joins TRBV20-1 and TRBJ2-3; D possibly corresponds to TRBD2 (7 bases). The CDR3 covers 16 residues. Germline V gives CDR1 DFQATT, CDR2 SNEGSKA (reference sequence). This CDR3 is CSAREGERGPVDTQYF. The CDR3 DNA reads TGCAGCGCTAGAGAGGGGGAGCGGGGACCCGTGGATACGCAGTATTTT.

The genes are TRBV27 and TRBJ1-2, with TRBD1 as a possible D gene (5 bases). Germline CDR1 reads MNHEY; CDR2 reads SMNVEV (reference sequence). V dropped 6 bases and J dropped 4 bases, with 18 bases sitting between them. The CDR3 spans 15 residues. CDR3 protein: CASSTARGVSYGYTF. The CDR3 DNA reads TGTGCCAGCAGCACTGCGCGAGGGGTCTCCTATGGCTACACCTTC.

This clonotype was observed a handful of times. The genes are TRBV3-1 and TRBJ2-3; D is ambiguous. This CDR3 region has 15 residues. V shed 0 bases and J shed 1 base, with 8 bases lying between them. In germline, CDR1 is LGHDT, CDR2 YNNKEL (reference sequence). In DNA form, the CDR3 reads TGTGCCAGCAGCCAAGAATTAGCTCGCACAGATACGCAGTATTTT. Its protein product is CASSQELARTDTQYF.